These 30 T cell receptor beta chains came from one sample sequenced in a study of T cells in localized non-small cell lung cancer. This table comes from immunoSEQ multiplex PCR, and its TCRdb copy is limited to in-frame clones, with some not included. Of 4,500 to 6,000 clones listed, about 29% are singletons. Sequenced material: lung tumor tissue, taken before any cancer treatment. The receptors stem from a woman aged 35-75 years with stage II squamous cell lung carcinoma.

This sequence joins TRBV12-2 and TRBJ2-1; the D call TRBD2 from the table was never checked on the DNA. TRBV12-2 is noted as a pseudogene. The CDR3 runs 20 residues. The CDR3 spells CASRPVSGLAGGLPYNEQFF. In DNA form, the CDR3 reads TGTGCAAGTCGCCCCGTGTCGGGACTAGCGGGTGGGCTGCCCTACAATGAGCAGTTCTTC.

The J gene is TRBJ1-1, the V gene TRBV27, with D possibly TRBD1 on 5 matching bases. Trimming took 2 bases from V and 3 from J, leaving 10 bases between them. This CDR3 region has 14 residues. Germline CDR1 MNHEY, CDR2 SMNVEV (reference sequence). Here the CDR3 DNA reads TGTGCCAGCAGTTTAGGGGGGTCGGACACTGAAGCTTTCTTT. Translated: CASSLGGSDTEAFF.

The chain employs TRBV29-1 and TRBJ2-3; D perhaps matches TRBD1 (5 bases). Trimming stripped 8 bases from V and 2 bases from J, with 17 bases between. Per the germline V gene, CDR1 is SQVTM and CDR2 is ANQGSEA. This CDR3 spans 14 amino acids. The DNA for the CDR3 is TGCAGCACCGCTGGGGCTACCCCCACAGATACGCAGTATTTT. This encodes CSTAGATPTDTQYF.

The CDR3 sequence: CASSGRRGQGYNEQFF. In DNA form, the CDR3 reads TGTGCCAGTTCGGGGCGCCGTGGACAGGGGTACAATGAGCAGTTCTTC. The gene calls are TRBV19 and TRBJ2-1; TRBD1 aligns across 9 bases. CDR3 length: 16 residues. V shed 8 bases and J 4 bases; nucleotides not matched to a gene: 12. Looked up from germline, CDR1 is LNHDA and CDR2 is SQIVND (reference sequence).

The chain joins TRBV9 to TRBJ2-7; no reliable D call. V lost 0 bases and J 2 bases, leaving 12 bases between the germline ends. The CDR3 has 15 residues. CDR1 is SGDLS and CDR2 is YYNGEE in the germline V gene. The CDR3 sequence: CASSVDLGVAYEQYF. CDR3 sequence (DNA): TGTGCCAGCAGCGTAGATCTTGGGGTGGCCTACGAGCAGTACTTC.

The chain employs TRBV19 and TRBJ1-1; weak D call: TRBD1 (5 bases). Looked up from germline, CDR1 is LNHDA and CDR2 is SQIVND (reference sequence). V lost 0 bases, J lost 0 bases, and 5 bases lay in between. CDR3 length: 14 amino acids. This chain's CDR3 is CASSIEGVNTEAFF. Here the CDR3 DNA reads TGTGCCAGTAGTATAGAGGGGGTGAACACTGAAGCTTTCTTT.

Only a few counts were recorded for this clone. This chain connects TRBV28 to TRBJ1-5; D gene uncertain. The V end was cut by 3 bases, the J end by 0 bases, with 12 bases between. This CDR3 contains 16 residues. The V gene's germline CDR1 is MDHEN and CDR2 SYDVKM. The CDR3 protein is CASSFSGRDSNQPQHF. The CDR3 bases are TGTGCCAGCAGTTTCTCGGGAAGGGATAGCAATCAGCCCCAGCATTTT.

V and J are TRBV18 and TRBJ1-1; D is uncertain. The CDR3 runs to 15 residues. Trimming stripped 3 bases from V and 1 base from J, with 12 bases between. Germline assignment: CDR1 KGHSH and CDR2 LQKENI. The DNA for the CDR3 is TGTGCCAGCTCACCGTCCTGGCTTAGGAACACTGAAGCTTTCTTT. Protein sequence: CASSPSWLRNTEAFF.

The rearrangement links TRBV25-1 to TRBJ2-7, with 8 bases aligning to TRBD1. The germline V gene encodes CDR1 MGHDK and CDR2 SYGVNS. The CDR3 loop spans 15 amino acids. With V trimmed by 5 bases and J by 2 bases, 8 bases remained unmatched. CDR3 nucleotide sequence: TGTGCCAGCAGTCCCGGGACAGGTCCTCCCTACGAGCAGTACTTC. Amino acids: CASSPGTGPPYEQYF.

This chain joins TRBV28 and TRBJ2-1, with 10 bases fitting TRBD2. The CDR3 length is 17 residues. From germline, CDR1 is MDHEN and CDR2 SYDVKM. Trimming took 5 bases from V and 7 from J; bases not matched to a gene: 14. Here the CDR3 DNA reads TGTGCCAGCAGTCCAAGCGGGAGGGCCATCGGCAAGAATGAGCAGTTCTTC. Protein: CASSPSGRAIGKNEQFF.

V usage is TRBV4-1 and J usage is TRBJ2-1, with TRBD2 as a possible D gene (7 bases). CDR3 size: 17 residues. The ends were cut back, 1 base at V and 7 bases at J, with 20 bases in the middle. Germline values: CDR1 MGHRA, CDR2 YSYEKL. CDR3 coding DNA: TGCGCCAGCAGCCAAGTTTTAGGGGGGAGGGCCGGGAATGAGCAGTTCTTC. Its protein is CASSQVLGGRAGNEQFF.

This clone was recorded a few times. The chain carries TRBV7-6 and TRBJ2-7, with TRBD1 matching over 9 bases. The CDR3 length is 14 residues. Germline V gene data show CDR1 as SGHVS and CDR2 as FNYEAQ. V was clipped by 5 bases and J by 4 bases; unmatched bases: 6. The CDR3 sequence is CASSPGQGGYEQYF. For the CDR3, the DNA is TGTGCCAGCAGCCCGGGACAGGGTGGATACGAGCAGTACTTC.

This clone has more than one count but fewer than ten. This rearrangement joins TRBV28 to TRBJ2-2, with D perhaps TRBD1 or TRBD2 (5 bases each). This CDR3 contains 14 residues. Germline CDR1 MDHEN, CDR2 SYDVKM. Trimming removed 7 bases at V and 4 bases at J, with 13 bases between. In DNA, the CDR3 is TGTGCCAGCAATGAGGGGCAGGGCACCGGGGAGCTGTTTTTT. Translated, it gives CASNEGQGTGELFF. The variable domain in full, with the rest retrieved from reference TRBV28 and TRBJ2-2, is DVKVTQSSRYLVKRTGEKVFLECVQDMDHENMFWYRQDPGLGLRLIYFSYDVKMKEKGDIPEGYSVSREKKERFSLILESASTNQTSMYLCASNEGQGTGELFFGEGSRLTVL.

This clone was seen more than once but under ten times. The V gene is TRBV9, the J gene TRBJ2-7; D gene uncertain. The CDR3 totals 13 residues. Germline V gene data show CDR1 as SGDLS and CDR2 as YYNGEE. Trimming stripped 1 base from V and 6 bases from J, with 11 bases between. The CDR3 here is CASSVNPAGEQYF. As DNA, the CDR3 is TGTGCCAGCAGCGTAAACCCCGCCGGCGAGCAGTACTTC.

This clone was picked up a small number of times. V is TRBV9 and J is TRBJ1-1; D is ambiguous. Germline V CDR1 and CDR2: SGDLS, YYNGEE. Trimming left V 4 bases short and J 0 bases short, with 13 bases between. The CDR3 loop spans 15 amino acids. The DNA for the CDR3 is TGTGCCAGCAGCCCCATAGCGGGATTGAACACTGAAGCTTTCTTT. As protein: CASSPIAGLNTEAFF.

In its sample, this clone is medium-sized (0.01 to 0.1%). The CDR3 DNA is TGTGCCAGCAGCCCAAGGGGATGGGTCAACACTGAAGCTTTCTTT. The encoded protein is CASSPRGWVNTEAFF. V usage is TRBV11-3 and J usage is TRBJ1-1; D is possibly TRBD1 (5 bases). This CDR3 contains 15 residues. Per the germline V gene, CDR1 is SGHNT and CDR2 is YENEEA. V lost 5 bases, J lost 2 bases, and 15 bases lay in between.

The chain joins TRBV28 to TRBJ1-1; TRBD1 might be the D (5 bases). The CDR3 is 16 residues long. CDR1 and CDR2 from the germline V gene are MDHEN and SYDVKM. The V end was cut by 2 bases, the J end by 5 bases, with 18 bases between. The CDR3 reads CASSLATRVGGTEAFF. The CDR3 nucleotides are TGTGCCAGCAGTTTAGCTACCAGGGTCGGTGGGACTGAAGCTTTCTTT.

This clone counts as medium-sized. The chain uses TRBV6-8 and TRBJ1-3; TRBD1 is a possible D gene (6 bases). Germline CDR1 MNHGY, CDR2 SAAAGT. CDR3 size: 14 residues. V lost 5 bases to trimming and J lost 5 bases, with 13 bases between them. CDR3 sequence reads: CASSADRRRNTIYF. CDR3 nucleotides: TGTGCCAGCAGTGCCGACAGGAGAAGAAACACCATATATTTT.

This rearrangement joins TRBV5-1 to TRBJ2-1; D is possibly TRBD2 (6 bases). The CDR3 runs to 14 residues. V shed 0 bases and J shed 8 bases, with 12 bases lying between them. The V gene's germline CDR1 is SGHRS and CDR2 YFSETQ. The CDR3 DNA reads as TGCGCCAGCAGCTTGGTTGGGAGGACCGATGAGCAGTTCTTC. It encodes CASSLVGRTDEQFF.

J is TRBJ2-7 and V is TRBV30; D unresolved. CDR3 length: 14 amino acids. V dropped 0 bases and J dropped 0 bases, with 9 bases sitting between them. Germline CDR1 reads GTSNPN; CDR2 reads SVGIG (reference sequence). The CDR3 loop reads CAWSVEESSYEQYF. CDR3 in DNA: TGTGCCTGGAGTGTTGAGGAAAGCTCCTACGAGCAGTACTTC.

This clone occurred a few times. The V gene is TRBV6-8, the J gene TRBJ1-2, with TRBD1 identical over 7 bases. This CDR3 has 13 amino acids. CDR1 is MNHGY and CDR2 is SAAAGT in the germline V gene. The V gene end was trimmed by 10 bases and the J gene end by 7 bases; junction bases not matched to a gene: 12. The DNA for the CDR3 is TGTGCCATCAGCATCGACAGGGTTAGTGGCTACACCTTC. Translation gives CAISIDRVSGYTF.

This chain connects TRBV9 to TRBJ1-2, with D possibly matching TRBD1 (5 bases). Deletions cut 4 bases from V and 0 bases from J, with 10 bases between. The length of the CDR3 is 14 residues. Germline loops: CDR1 SGDLS, CDR2 YYNGEE. CDR3: CASSLGTTNYGYTF. CDR3 nucleotides: TGTGCCAGCAGCTTGGGGACTACTAACTATGGCTACACCTTC.

CDR3 in amino acids: CASSPGGSGTGELFF. CDR3 DNA sequence: TGCGCCAGCAGCCCGGGTGGTAGCGGCACCGGGGAGCTGTTTTTT. The V call is TRBV5-1, the J call TRBJ2-2; weak D call: TRBD2 (6 bases). Germline CDR1 is SGHRS and CDR2 is YFSETQ. V lost 4 bases to trimming and J lost 4 bases, with 14 bases between them. The CDR3 totals 15 residues.

V is TRBV6-8 and J is TRBJ2-7, with TRBD1 matching over 7 bases. The CDR3 has 12 amino acids. J gave up 2 bases and V 5 bases, and 0 bases lay outside the gene matches. Germline V gene data show CDR1 as MNHGY and CDR2 as SAAAGT. CDR3 nucleotide sequence: TGTGCCAGCAGTACAGGGGCCTACGAGCAGTACTTC. It encodes CASSTGAYEQYF.

This clone has just a few counts. V is TRBV28 and J is TRBJ1-1; no clear D. This CDR3 is built from 13 residues. CDR1 is MDHEN, CDR2 SYDVKM, per germline. The germline V and J ends were trimmed by 2 bases and 4 bases, with 8 bases remaining between them. The CDR3 nucleotides are TGTGCCAGCAGTTTAATTACAGCCACTGAAGCTTTCTTT. Translation: CASSLITATEAFF. The full variable domain, in which reference TRBV28 and TRBJ1-1 provide the parts outside the CDR3, is DVKVTQSSRYLVKRTGEKVFLECVQDMDHENMFWYRQDPGLGLRLIYFSYDVKMKEKGDIPEGYSVSREKKERFSLILESASTNQTSMYLCASSLITATEAFFGQGTRLTVV.

This clone was detected a few times. DNA of the CDR3: TGTGCCAGCAGGGGGGACGATTCTGGAGCTTTCTTT. It specifies CASRGDDSGAFF. The chain combines TRBV9 with TRBJ1-1; a weak D match, TRBD1 (5 bases). V shed 5 bases and J shed 10 bases, with 15 bases lying between them. Germline loops: CDR1 SGDLS, CDR2 YYNGEE. The CDR3 has 12 residues. Combining the CDR3 with reference TRBV9 and TRBJ1-1 gives the whole variable domain DSGVTQTPKHLITATGQRVTLRCSPRSGDLSVYWYQQSLDQGLQFLIQYYNGEERAKGNILERFSAQQFPDLHSELNLSSLELGDSALYFCASRGDDSGAFFGQGTRLTVV.

The V gene is TRBV15, the J gene TRBJ2-7; 9 nucleotides align to TRBD2. Per the germline V gene, CDR1 is LNHNV and CDR2 is YYDKDF (reference sequence). The length of the CDR3 is 17 residues. V was clipped by 5 bases and J by 3 bases; unmatched bases: 14. The CDR3 region is CATSSDEGGRVNYEQYF. CDR3 DNA sequence: TGTGCCACCAGCTCAGACGAGGGCGGGAGGGTAAACTACGAGCAGTACTTC.

In its sample, this clone was seen once. The genes are TRBV28 and TRBJ2-3; 8 nucleotides align to TRBD1. Germline CDR1 and CDR2: MDHEN and SYDVKM. The J segment lost 2 bases and the V segment lost 6 bases, leaving 10 bases of the junction unmatched. This CDR3 contains 16 residues. This CDR3 is CASRDPRGQHTDTQYF. For the CDR3, the DNA is TGTGCCAGCAGAGATCCCAGGGGGCAACACACAGATACGCAGTATTTT.

This clone has more than one count but fewer than ten. This chain connects TRBV10-3 to TRBJ2-3; D is ambiguous. The length of the CDR3 is 14 residues. From germline, CDR1 is ENHRY and CDR2 SYGVKD. V was trimmed by 2 bases and J by 11 bases, leaving 17 bases between them. The CDR3 reads CAISEPRTRNGQYF. The CDR3 DNA reads as TGTGCCATCAGTGAGCCCCGGACCCGTAATGGGCAGTATTTT.

V and J are TRBV29-1 and TRBJ1-1; D remains ambiguous. Germline assignment: CDR1 SQVTM and CDR2 ANQGSEA. V shed 3 bases and J shed 0 bases, with 8 bases lying between them. CDR3 length equals 13 residues. The CDR3 reads CSVDDGLNTEAFF. The CDR3 coding sequence is TGCAGCGTTGACGACGGATTGAACACTGAAGCTTTCTTT.